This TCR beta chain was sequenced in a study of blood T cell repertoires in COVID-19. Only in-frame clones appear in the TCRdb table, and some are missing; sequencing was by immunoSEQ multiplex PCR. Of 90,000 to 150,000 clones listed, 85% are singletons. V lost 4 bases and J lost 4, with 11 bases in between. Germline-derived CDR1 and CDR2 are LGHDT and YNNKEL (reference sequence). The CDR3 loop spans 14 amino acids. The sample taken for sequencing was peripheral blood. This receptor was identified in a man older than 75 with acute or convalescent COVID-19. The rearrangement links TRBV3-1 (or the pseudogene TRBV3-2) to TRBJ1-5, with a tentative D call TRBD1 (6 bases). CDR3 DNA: TGTGCCAGCAGCCGACAGGTCTCGAATCAGCCCCAGCATTTT. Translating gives CASSRQVSNQPQHF.